One and the same sample provided the 11 T cell receptor beta chains below, sequenced in a study of vaccination and CD4 T cells after COVID-19. These receptors' targets are unknown. Researchers used the Oncomine TCR Beta short-read assay to sequence DNA from cultured CD4+ T cells. TCRdb re-analysed the PCR reads in MiXCR, keeping a single row per CDR3 protein. The sample holds thousands of distinct CDR3 sequences, approximately 47% seen once. Treatment here: 10-day PBMC culture with coronavirus spike peptide pools or control peptides (ViraFEST assay). Specimen: CD4+ T cells from blood, cultured in vitro. The origin of the receptors is a human donor who had recovered from COVID-19.

V gene TRBV12-3 or TRBV12-4 combines with J gene TRBJ2-3, with a tentative D call TRBD2 (5 bases). Trimming removed 6 bases from V and 0 bases from J, with 19 bases in between. The CDR3 runs 17 residues. This CDR3 is CASRLRTQSASTDTQYF. CDR3 nucleotide sequence: TGTGCCAGCAGACTGAGGACTCAATCAGCTAGCACAGATACGCAGTATTTT.

V gene TRBV21-1 combines with J gene TRBJ2-7; the table names TRBD1, a call not compared with the DNA. TRBV21-1 is a pseudogene segment. The CDR3 runs 14 residues. CDR3 region: CASSKDGQDYEQYF. The CDR3, as DNA: TGTGCCAGCAGCAAAGATGGACAGGACTACGAGCAGTACTTC.

In this sample, this clonotype turned up a few times. The chain links TRBV24-1 to TRBJ1-3; D call uncertain. V lost 5 bases to trimming and J lost 3 bases, with 13 bases between them. CDR3 size: 15 residues. The germline V gene has CDR1 KGHDR and CDR2 SFDVKD. The CDR3 region is CATSAPEDGGNTIYF. DNA for the CDR3: TGTGCCACCAGTGCTCCCGAGGATGGTGGAAACACCATATATTTT.

The gene calls are TRBV20-1 and TRBJ2-3; 11 bases are a match to TRBD2. This CDR3 has 14 amino acids. V was clipped by 7 bases and J by 7 bases; unmatched bases: 10. Germline V gives CDR1 DFQATT, CDR2 SNEGSKA (reference sequence). For the CDR3, the DNA is TGCAGTGGGGGGCCAACTAGCGGGGGATATACGCAGTATTTT. This codes for CSGGPTSGGYTQYF.

This chain joins TRBV5-6 and TRBJ1-5; a possible D gene is TRBD1 (5 bases). V lost 2 bases to trimming and J lost 7 bases, with 7 bases between them. Germline V gene sequence: CDR1 SGHDT, CDR2 YYEEEE. The CDR3 totals 12 residues. The CDR3 loop is CASSLQEQPQHF. The CDR3 DNA reads TGTGCCAGCAGCTTACAGGAACAGCCCCAGCATTTT.

V usage is TRBV25-1 and J usage is TRBJ2-5, with D uncertain. This CDR3 has 14 amino acids. V lost 3 bases and J 1 base, leaving 9 bases between the germline ends. CDR1 MGHDK and CDR2 SYGVNS come from the germline V gene. CDR3 sequence (DNA): TGTGCCAGCAGTGATGTTGGGCTCCAAGAGACCCAGTACTTC. Its protein is CASSDVGLQETQYF.

With respect to this clonotype: At one boundary the junction diverges from the germline segment, which might be a read error. For the CDR3, the DNA is TGTGCCAGCAGCCGCGGGACTAGCGTACAAGGGACCCAGTACTTC. As protein: CASSRGTSVQGTQYF. V gene TRBV7-3 combines with J gene TRBJ2-5; the match to TRBD2 covers 10 bases. CDR3 length: 15 amino acids. Germline CDR1 SGHTA, CDR2 FQGTGA.

This clonotype was detected only a few times. This chain uses TRBV7-3 with TRBJ2-3; D uncertain. Germline V gene lookup returns CDR1 SGHTA and CDR2 FQGTGA. The ends were cut back, 2 bases at V and 2 bases at J, with 5 bases in the middle. The CDR3 runs 13 residues. The CDR3 bases are TGTGCCAGCAGCTTACCTCCCACAGATACGCAGTATTTT. This codes for CASSLPPTDTQYF.

The chain links TRBV6-5 to TRBJ2-1; D not resolved. CDR3 length equals 17 residues. V was clipped by 2 bases and J by 2 bases, with 16 bases between them. Germline V CDR1 and CDR2: MNHEY, SVGAGI. The CDR3, as DNA: TGTGCCAGCAGTTACCCAATAAATGCCAGTCCCTACAATGAGCAGTTCTTC. It is translated as CASSYPINASPYNEQFF.

The genes are TRBV18 and TRBJ2-5, with 12 nucleotides matching TRBD1. The length of the CDR3 is 15 residues. Losses at the gene ends were 3 bases for V and 5 bases for J; bases not matched to a gene: 4. The germline V gene encodes CDR1 KGHSH and CDR2 LQKENI. This chain's CDR3 is CASSPGTGGEETQYF. The CDR3 DNA follows: TGTGCCAGCTCACCTGGGACAGGGGGCGAGGAGACCCAGTACTTC. Using reference TRBV18 and TRBJ2-5 for the parts outside the CDR3, the full variable domain is NAGVMQNPRHLVRRRGQEARLRCSPMKGHSHVYWYRQLPEEGLKFMVYLQKENIIDESGMPKERFSAEFPKEGPSILRIQQVVRGDSAAYFCASSPGTGGEETQYFGPGTRLLVL.

The rearrangement links TRBV19 to TRBJ1-5; 9 bases map to TRBD1. Unmatched junction bases numbered 6, after V lost 5 bases and J lost 1 base. The germline CDR1 and CDR2 sequences are LNHDA and SQIVND (reference sequence). The CDR3 is 16 residues long. This CDR3 is CASSPGTGRSNQPQHF. The CDR3 DNA follows: TGTGCCAGTAGTCCGGGGACAGGGAGGAGCAATCAGCCCCAGCATTTT.